These T cell receptor beta chains were read from a single sample in a study of T cells in Graves' hyperthyroidism and ophthalmopathy. TCRdb used MiXCR to reprocess the multiplex PCR reads, holding one entry per CDR3 protein. The sample includes under 700,000 distinct CDR3 sequences, approximately 15% seen only once; the top ten take 18%. The specimen sequenced was blood. The source of these receptors is a woman aged 18-35 years with Graves' hyperthyroidism. CDR3s include the opening cysteine and the closing phenylalanine or tryptophan. D genes are given only for firm matches. Clone size is shown for a subset of rows, as once, few, many or a class of expanded clone.

>NA|TRBJ2-3|many|TRBV27
TGTGCCAGCTCTAAAGGGAGGTGGGATACGCAGTATTTT
CASSKGRWDTQYF
>TRBD1|TRBJ1-5|few|TRBV10-3
TGTGCCATCAGCGTACAGGGGCTTAGCAATCAGCCCCAGCATTTT
CAISVQGLSNQPQHF
>NA|TRBJ1-1|NA|TRBV20-1
TGCAGTGCTAGAGTTCCGAGGAGCGAAGCTTTCTTT
CSARVPRSEAFF
>NA|TRBJ1-2|NA|TRBV4-1
TGCGCCAGCAGCCAAGATCCAGAAACAGGATACTATGGCTACACCTTC
CASSQDPETGYYGYTF
>NA|TRBJ2-4|few|TRBV7-9
TGTGCCAGCAGCTTAGTTAGAAGCGGAGCCAAAAACATTCAGTACTTC
CASSLVRSGAKNIQYF
>TRBD1|TRBJ2-7|many|TRBV7-8
TGTGCCAGCAGCTTAGTAGGGACAGGCTACGAGCAGTACTTC
CASSLVGTGYEQYF
>TRBD2|TRBJ2-1|NA|TRBV14
TGTGCCAGCAGCTTTCGGGCCGGGACTAGCGGGACTAATGAGCAGTTCTTC
CASSFRAGTSGTNEQFF
>NA|TRBJ1-1|NA|TRBV19
TGTGCCAGTAGTATTCAGGGGAGCACTGAAGCTTTCTTT
CASSIQGSTEAFF
>TRBD1|TRBJ1-5|NA|TRBV5-1
TGCGCCAGCAGCCCGGGACAGGGTGGGAGCAATCAGCCCCAGCATTTT
CASSPGQGGSNQPQHF
>NA|TRBJ2-7|many|TRBV3-1
TGTGCCAGCAGCCCGTGGACTACCGAAAGCTCCTACGAGCAGTACTTC
CASSPWTTESSYEQYF
>NA|TRBJ1-3|few|TRBV18
TGTGCCAGCTCACCCAGTGCCGGCCGAAACACCATATATTTT
CASSPSAGRNTIYF
>NA|TRBJ2-1|many|TRBV20-1
TGCAGTGCTAGAGATACGGGGTCCTCCTACAATGAGCAGTTCTTC
CSARDTGSSYNEQFF
>TRBD2|TRBJ2-7|few|TRBV4-2
TGTGCCAGCAGCCCCCAGGGAGGGGTTCGCGAGCAGTACTTC
CASSPQGGVREQYF
>NA|TRBJ2-1|NA|TRBV12-5
TGTGCTAGTGGTTTGAGGAGGGAAGCTTCCTACAATGAGCAGTTCTTC
CASGLRREASYNEQFF
>TRBD2|TRBJ2-1|NA|TRBV20-1
TGCAGTGCCCGTCTGGCTAGCGGGACCAATGAGCAGTTCTTC
CSARLASGTNEQFF
>NA|TRBJ2-7|many|TRBV18
TGTGCCAGCTCACCCCGGGGATACGCCGAGCAGTACTTC
CASSPRGYAEQYF
>NA|TRBJ2-1|few|TRBV10-2
TGCGCCAGCAGTCGTCCTCAAGATGAGCAGTTCTTC
CASSRPQDEQFF
>NA|TRBJ1-5|many|TRBV20-1
TGCAGTGCGGACCCCGGAGCGAGGAGCAATCAGCCCCAGCATTTT
CSADPGARSNQPQHF
>NA|TRBJ2-2|NA|TRBV20-1
TGCAGTGCTAGAGCTAGGGTTGACACCGGGGAGCTGTTTTTT
CSARARVDTGELFF
>NA|TRBJ2-3|NA|TRBV20-1
TGCAGTGCTATCTTCCCCCGGGGCAGGGTTGCAGATACGCAGTATTTT
CSAIFPRGRVADTQYF
>NA|TRBJ1-4|few|TRBV12-3/TRBV12-4
TGTGCCAGCACCCCTCGGGGCTATAATGAAAAACTGTTTTTT
CASTPRGYNEKLFF
>NA|TRBJ1-2|many|TRBV19
TGTGCCAGTAGTATAGTTGGCGATGCTAACTATGGCTACACCTTC
CASSIVGDANYGYTF
>NA|TRBJ1-2|NA|TRBV20-1
TGCAGTGTCAACACACAGGGTATAATCGTCGGCTATGGCTACACCTTC
CSVNTQGIIVGYGYTF
>NA|TRBJ1-2|NA|TRBV19
TGTGCCAGTAGTATAGACCACCGACACACAGGGTCGGTTCGGGATGGCTACACCTTC
CASSIDHRHTGSVRDGYTF
>TRBD2|TRBJ2-7|many|TRBV6-1
TGTGCCAGCAGAGGACTTTCCGGGACTAGCGGGAGATACGAGCAGTACTTC
CASRGLSGTSGRYEQYF
>NA|TRBJ2-3|NA|TRBV6-2/TRBV6-3
TGTGCCAGCAGTGAGACGGACCTCCTACTCGACACAGATACGCAGTATTTT
CASSETDLLLDTDTQYF
>TRBD2|TRBJ2-1|NA|TRBV24-1
TGTGCCACCAGTGACCCCCAGGAGGGAGGGAATGAGCAGTTCTTC
CATSDPQEGGNEQFF
>NA|TRBJ1-1|NA|TRBV19
TGTGCCAGTAGTTCAAAGACAGGTTGGAACACTGAAGCTTCCTTT
CASSSKTGWNTEASF
>NA|TRBJ1-2|NA|TRBV10-2
TGCGCCAGCAGTGAGACGGACAGTGGTGGCTATGGCTACACCTTC
CASSETDSGGYGYTF
>NA|TRBJ1-2|NA|TRBV6-5
TGTGCCAGCAGTTACTCGGCAGGGGATGTGAGTGGCTACACCTTC
CASSYSAGDVSGYTF
>NA|TRBJ1-6|few|TRBV3-1
TGTGCCAGCAGCCAAGTAAGGGATTCACCCCTCCACTTT
CASSQVRDSPLHF
>NA|TRBJ2-7|many|TRBV5-1
TGCGCCAGCACCGATGGGGGCGACCTCCTCGAGCAGTACTTC
CASTDGGDLLEQYF
>NA|TRBJ2-7|many|TRBV6-1
TGTGCCAGCAGGTTCCAGGGGCCAGCCTACGAGCAGTACTTC
CASRFQGPAYEQYF
>TRBD1|TRBJ2-1|NA|TRBV7-2
TGTGCCAGCAGCTCGGACAGGGCCAACAATGAGCAGTTCTTC
CASSSDRANNEQFF
>NA|TRBJ2-5|few|TRBV9
TGTGCCAGCAGCGTAGTTCCGGGGAGCGGGGAGACCCAGTACTTC
CASSVVPGSGETQYF
>NA|TRBJ2-1|few|TRBV6-1
TGTGCCAGCAGTCGACCAGGGGGGCAGGGGGAGCAGTTCTTC
CASSRPGGQGEQFF
>TRBD1|TRBJ1-1|NA|TRBV20-1
TGCAGTGCTAGAGCCCCGACAGGGGGCTATACTGAAGCTTTCTTT
CSARAPTGGYTEAFF
>TRBD2|TRBJ2-1|few|TRBV28
TGTGCCAGCAGTTCTGTATGGACGACTAGCGGGGGGGGGAATGAGCAGTTCTTC
CASSSVWTTSGGGNEQFF
>TRBD1|TRBJ2-5|many|TRBV27
TGTGCCAGCAGTTTCTTTTCGACAGGGGGACAAGAGACCCAGTACTTC
CASSFFSTGGQETQYF
>TRBD1|TRBJ1-1|few|TRBV5-6
TGTGCCAGCAGCTTTCTGGACAGGCTGAACACTGAAGCTTTCTTT
CASSFLDRLNTEAFF
>TRBD2|TRBJ2-2|few|TRBV5-4
TGTGCCAGCAGCTTGGGACTAGCGGAATTGAACACCGGGGAGCTGTTTTTT
CASSLGLAELNTGELFF